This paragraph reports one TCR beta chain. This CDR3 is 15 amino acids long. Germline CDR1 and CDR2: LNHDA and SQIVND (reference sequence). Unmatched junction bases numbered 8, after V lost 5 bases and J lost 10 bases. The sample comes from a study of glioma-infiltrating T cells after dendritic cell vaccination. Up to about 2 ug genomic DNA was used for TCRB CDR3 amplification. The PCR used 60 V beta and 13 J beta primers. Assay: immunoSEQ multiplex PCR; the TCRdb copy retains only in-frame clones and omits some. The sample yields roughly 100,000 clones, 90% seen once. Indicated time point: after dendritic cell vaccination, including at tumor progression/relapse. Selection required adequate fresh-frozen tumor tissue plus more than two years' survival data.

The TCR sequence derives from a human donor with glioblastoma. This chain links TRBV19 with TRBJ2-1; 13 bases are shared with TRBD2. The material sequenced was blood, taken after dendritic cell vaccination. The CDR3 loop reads CASSPWTSGRGEQFF. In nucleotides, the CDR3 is TGTGCCAGTAGTCCATGGACTAGCGGGAGAGGCGAGCAGTTCTTC.